This is a list of T cell receptor beta chains from one sample in a study of T cell responses to AZD1222 COVID-19 vaccine. Sequencing used immunoSEQ multiplex PCR; TCRdb keeps in-frame clones, though not all of them. The sample has about 150,000 clones; about 92% are singletons. The sequenced sample was peripheral blood, obtained on day 0 of AZD1222 vaccination. Receptor source: an adult in good health. CDR3s include the opening cysteine and the closing phenylalanine or tryptophan. A D gene is named only where the DNA matches it firmly. Clone size, where shown, is once, few, many, or a class for clones that have expanded.

d_call j_call clone_size v_call cdr3_nt cdr3_aa
. TRBJ1-2 . TRBV29-1 TGCAGCGTTGTGGCGGAGGGGGGTCGGAGTGGCTACACCTTC CSVVAEGGRSGYTF
. TRBJ1-6 . TRBV3-1/TRBV3-2 TGTGCCAGCTCGGGAGGGGGGAATTCACCCCTCCACTTT CASSGGGNSPLHF
TRBD1 TRBJ1-1 . TRBV27 TGTGCCAGCGGAACCGAGGGGGCCTCTGAAGCTTTCTTT CASGTEGASEAFF
. TRBJ1-1 . TRBV7-3 TGTGCCAGCAGCAACAAGGCGGGCACTGAAGCTTTCTTT CASSNKAGTEAFF
. TRBJ1-2 . TRBV5-4 TGTGCCAGCAGCCAGACAGACTATGGCTACACCTTC CASSQTDYGYTF
. TRBJ1-1 . TRBV6-6 TGTGCCAGCTTGTCTTCGAGTGCGAACACTGAAGCTTTCTTT CASLSSSANTEAFF
. TRBJ2-5 once TRBV12-3/TRBV12-4 TGTGCCAGCAGAAGTTCGGAGACCCAGTACTTC CASRSSETQYF
. TRBJ1-5 once TRBV28 TGTGCCAGCATTGGGGGAAATCAGCCCCAGCATTTT CASIGGNQPQHF
. TRBJ1-4 . TRBV15 TGTGCCACCTTGAATCAGCGGCAGGGAGAAGAAAAACTGTTTTTT CATLNQRQGEEKLFF
TRBD2 TRBJ2-5 once TRBV7-8 TGTGCCAGCAGCTTAGGAGCGGGAGCCCCCCAAGAGACCCAGTACTTC CASSLGAGAPQETQYF
TRBD1 TRBJ2-6 . TRBV19 TGTGCCAGTAGGAGACAGGGGAGTAGGTCTGGGGCCAACGTCCTGACTTTC CASRRQGSRSGANVLTF
. TRBJ2-1 . TRBV7-3 TGTGCCAGCAGCTTAGACTCCGGGACCTACAATGAGCAGTTCTTC CASSLDSGTYNEQFF
. TRBJ1-2 . TRBV4-1 TGCGCCAGCAGCCAAGTTTTCTCAGGGAAGCGGAGTTGGGTCTATGGCTACACCTTC CASSQVFSGKRSWVYGYTF
. TRBJ1-1 . TRBV3-1/TRBV3-2 TGTGCCAGCGGGACTCCAAGAGGTGAAGCTTTCTTT CASGTPRGEAFF
TRBD1 TRBJ1-5 . TRBV18 TGTGCCAGCTCACCGAGAACAGGGGTTGAGAGCAATCAGCCCCAGCATTTT CASSPRTGVESNQPQHF
TRBD1 TRBJ1-6 . TRBV7-4 TGTGCCAGCAGCCTCGGACAGGCCCATTATAATTCACCCCTCCACTTT CASSLGQAHYNSPLHF
. TRBJ1-5 . TRBV25-1 TGTGCCAGCAGTCGAGGGGGGGCAGGTGATCAGCCCCAGCATTTT CASSRGGAGDQPQHF
. TRBJ1-2 . TRBV6-5 TGTGCCAGCAGTTATTTAGACAGGCCCACTATAGGGTACACCTTC CASSYLDRPTIGYTF
. TRBJ1-1 . TRBV6-5 TGTGCCAGCACAATGGGGAACACTGAAGCTTTCTTT CASTMGNTEAFF
. TRBJ1-5 . TRBV7-2 TGTGCCAGCAGCGTTACCGGGACGAGTTTGATGCCCCAGCATTTT CASSVTGTSLMPQHF
. TRBJ1-4 . TRBV18 TGTGCCAGCTCACTTCGGGGGGCTACAACTAATGAAAAACTGTTTTTT CASSLRGATTNEKLFF
. TRBJ2-5 . TRBV5-6 TGTGCCAGCAGCTTGGGAACTCCCACCCAGTACTTC CASSLGTPTQYF
. TRBJ2-3 . TRBV7-9 TGTGCCAGCAGCCTCACGCTACGGGGGTCGGTGACAGATACGCAGTATTTT CASSLTLRGSVTDTQYF
. TRBJ1-4 once TRBV9 TGTGCCAGCAGCCCCGGGAACATCGCAACTAATGAAAAACTGTTTTTT CASSPGNIATNEKLFF
. TRBJ1-3 . TRBV30 TGTGCCTGGAATCCTCAGGTCTCTGGAAACACCATATATTTT CAWNPQVSGNTIYF
. TRBJ2-7 . TRBV27 TGTGCCAGCAGTTTAGGAACAGGGCTATCCTACGAGCAGTACTTC CASSLGTGLSYEQYF
TRBD1 TRBJ2-7 . TRBV5-4 TGTGCCAGCAGCCGCGACCGGGACAGCTACGAGCAGTACTTC CASSRDRDSYEQYF
. TRBJ2-3 . TRBV13 TGTGCCAGCAGCTGGTCGGGTGCGCAGTATTTT CASSWSGAQYF
. TRBJ1-2 . TRBV5-1 TGCGCCAGCAGCCTGGGGGGGGCGCGGAACTATGGCTACACCTTC CASSLGGARNYGYTF
. TRBJ1-6 . TRBV28 TGTGCCCTCGCCCCGGCAGGCTCCTATAATTCACCCCTCCACTTT CALAPAGSYNSPLHF
TRBD1 TRBJ1-2 . TRBV6-5 TGTGCCAGCAGCCCACCCGGGACAGGGTTGAATGGCTACACCTTC CASSPPGTGLNGYTF
. TRBJ1-6 . TRBV3-1/TRBV3-2 TGTGCCAGCAGCCAAGGGGGACGAAATTCACCCCTCCACTTT CASSQGGRNSPLHF
. TRBJ2-3 . TRBV5-1 TGCGCCAGCAGCACGGGACTCCTGGATGGGCAGTATTTT CASSTGLLDGQYF
. TRBJ1-2 . TRBV2 TGTGCCAGCAACCTCAGGGTTAATGGCTACACCTTC CASNLRVNGYTF
. TRBJ1-3 . TRBV18 TGTGCCAGCTCACCAGGCTTCGACAGGGGAAACACCATATATTTT CASSPGFDRGNTIYF
TRBD2 TRBJ2-2 . TRBV27 TGTGCCAGCAGTTCCCCGGGGGGGACCGGGGAGCTGTTTTTT CASSSPGGTGELFF
. TRBJ1-1 . TRBV27 TGTGCCAGCAGTTTAAGGACTTCGAACACTGAAGCTTTCTTT CASSLRTSNTEAFF
. TRBJ1-5 once TRBV7-2 TGTGCCAGCAGCTTACAAGGGGGGGTCAATCAGCCCCAGCATTTT CASSLQGGVNQPQHF
. TRBJ2-3 . TRBV5-1 TGCGCCAGCAGCCCGGGGAGCACAGATACGCAGTATTTT CASSPGSTDTQYF
TRBD1 TRBJ1-2 . TRBV2 TGTGCCAGCAGTGAAACCCCGGGACAGGGGAACTATGGCTACACCTTC CASSETPGQGNYGYTF
. TRBJ2-7 . TRBV4-1 TGCGCCAGCAGCCACTTCGGGGGGCGTGATTTTAACGAGCAGTACTTC CASSHFGGRDFNEQYF
. TRBJ2-3 . TRBV20-1 TGCAGTGCTAGTCGGTCAGGGACAGATACGCAGTATTTT CSASRSGTDTQYF
. TRBJ1-2 . TRBV3-1/TRBV3-2 TGTGCCAGCAGCCAAGACGAGCTTGGCTACACCTTC CASSQDELGYTF
. TRBJ1-1 . TRBV12-3/TRBV12-4 TGTGCCAGCAGTTTAGGGTCGTGGGCTGAAGCTTTCTTT CASSLGSWAEAFF
. TRBJ1-2 . TRBV5-1 TGCGCCAGCAGCTTGGGAGGGACGGTCTATGGCTACACCTTC CASSLGGTVYGYTF
TRBD2 TRBJ2-1 . TRBV3-1/TRBV3-2 TGTGCCAGCAGCCCGGGACTAGCGGGAGGGCCGCGGGGTGAGCAGTTCTTC CASSPGLAGGPRGEQFF
. TRBJ2-7 . TRBV6-5 TGTGCCAGCAGTTACCCCGGCTCAGAAACGCAGTACTTC CASSYPGSETQYF
TRBD2 TRBJ2-5 . TRBV7-2 TGTGCCAGCAGCTTAGCGTTTAGCGGGGGGGAAGAGACCCAGTACTTC CASSLAFSGGEETQYF
. TRBJ1-5 . TRBV19 TGTGCCACGAGCCCCAGGGCAGCGTATAGCAATCAGCCCCAGCATTTT CATSPRAAYSNQPQHF
TRBD2 TRBJ2-1 . TRBV7-9 TGTGCCAGCAGCCAGACTAGCGGGAGGTTCCATGAGCAGTTCTTC CASSQTSGRFHEQFF
. TRBJ2-7 . TRBV19 TGTGCCAGTAGTAACAGGTTCTCCTACGAGCAGTACTTC CASSNRFSYEQYF
. TRBJ2-5 once TRBV11-1 TGTGCCAGCAGCTTAGTCTCTACGCAAGAGACCCAGTACTTC CASSLVSTQETQYF
TRBD1 TRBJ1-3 . TRBV3-1/TRBV3-2 TGTGCCAGCAGCGAGACCTCAGGGGGCCGGAACACCATATATTTT CASSETSGGRNTIYF
. TRBJ2-7 . TRBV6-5 TGTGCCAGCAGTTCATCCCTAGTTTCATCGGAGCAGTACTTC CASSSSLVSSEQYF